Detailed here is one T cell receptor (beta chain). This entry belongs to a study of blood T cell repertoires in COVID-19. Study background: PBMCs, B-cell-depleted T cells, or T cells were the source of the cDNA or gDNA that made up the material.

Germline CDR1 and CDR2: KGHSH and LQKENI. Trimming removed 5 bases at V and 2 bases at J, with 9 bases between. This CDR3 has 13 residues. Data came from immunoSEQ multiplex PCR; TCRdb stores just in-frame clones and leaves some out. The table lists around 50,000 clones, over 75% of them singletons. This receptor was obtained from a man aged 65 to 85 with acute or convalescent COVID-19. The V and J genes are TRBV18 and TRBJ2-5; D is unresolved. Material: peripheral blood. CDR3 sequence: CASSMRKQETQYF. Here the CDR3 DNA reads TGTGCCAGCTCAATGAGGAAACAAGAGACCCAGTACTTC.